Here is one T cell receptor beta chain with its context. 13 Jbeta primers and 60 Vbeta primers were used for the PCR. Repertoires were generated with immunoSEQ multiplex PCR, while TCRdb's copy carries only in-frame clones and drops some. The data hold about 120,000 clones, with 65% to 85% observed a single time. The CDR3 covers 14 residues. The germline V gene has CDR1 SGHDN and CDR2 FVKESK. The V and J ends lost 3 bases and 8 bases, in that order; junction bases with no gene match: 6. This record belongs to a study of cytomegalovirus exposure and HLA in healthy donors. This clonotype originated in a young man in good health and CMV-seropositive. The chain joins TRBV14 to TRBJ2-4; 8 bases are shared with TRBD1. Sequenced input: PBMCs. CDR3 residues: CASSHRQGRDIQYF. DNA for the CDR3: TGTGCCAGCAGCCATAGACAGGGGCGGGACATTCAGTACTTC.